These T cell receptor beta chains were read from a single sample in a study of T cell responses to AZD1222 COVID-19 vaccine. Using immunoSEQ multiplex PCR, the repertoire was profiled, and TCRdb retains in-frame clones only, with some absent. The sample includes around 80,000 clones, about four fifths of them seen just once. Sequenced material: peripheral blood, taken 28 days after the second AZD1222 dose. The source is an adult who received the AZD1222 COVID-19 vaccine. Each CDR3 is given with its conserved first and last residue. A D gene is named only where the DNA matches it firmly. Clone sizes are given selectively: once, few, many, or a class where the clone is expanded.

j_gene: TRBJ1-2; abundance: .; v_gene: TRBV5-1; d_gene: .; CDR3aa: CASSLQTANYGYTF; CDR3nt: TGCGCCAGCAGCCTACAGACAGCTAACTATGGCTACACCTTC
j_gene: TRBJ1-2; abundance: once; v_gene: TRBV19; d_gene: TRBD1; CDR3aa: CASSVDREDGYTF; CDR3nt: TGTGCCAGTAGTGTGGACAGGGAGGATGGCTACACCTTC
j_gene: TRBJ1-1; abundance: .; v_gene: TRBV29-1; d_gene: .; CDR3aa: CSVAGLTEAFF; CDR3nt: TGCAGCGTTGCAGGGTTGACTGAAGCTTTCTTT
j_gene: TRBJ2-1; abundance: .; v_gene: TRBV5-4; d_gene: .; CDR3aa: CASSLAGGGFPHNEQFF; CDR3nt: TGTGCCAGCAGCTTGGCCGGAGGGGGGTTTCCCCACAATGAGCAGTTCTTC
j_gene: TRBJ2-7; abundance: .; v_gene: TRBV14; d_gene: TRBD2; CDR3aa: CASSQGSGRARPPYEQYF; CDR3nt: TGTGCCAGCAGCCAAGGTAGCGGGAGGGCCAGACCCCCCTACGAGCAGTACTTC
j_gene: TRBJ2-1; abundance: .; v_gene: TRBV6-4; d_gene: .; CDR3aa: CASIVRYSYNEQFF; CDR3nt: TGTGCCAGCATTGTGAGATACTCCTACAATGAGCAGTTCTTC
j_gene: TRBJ2-3; abundance: .; v_gene: TRBV28; d_gene: TRBD2; CDR3aa: CASSLAGETDTQYF; CDR3nt: TGTGCCAGCAGTTTAGCGGGAGAGACAGATACGCAGTATTTT
j_gene: TRBJ1-6; abundance: .; v_gene: TRBV4-3; d_gene: TRBD1; CDR3aa: CASSPGQGPNSPLHF; CDR3nt: TGCGCCAGCAGCCCCGGACAGGGACCTAATTCACCCCTCCACTTT
j_gene: TRBJ1-5; abundance: .; v_gene: TRBV19; d_gene: .; CDR3aa: CASSIEGLRPQHF; CDR3nt: TGTGCCAGTAGTATCGAGGGTTTAAGGCCCCAGCATTTT
j_gene: TRBJ1-2; abundance: .; v_gene: TRBV9; d_gene: .; CDR3aa: CASSVDVNYGYTF; CDR3nt: TGTGCCAGCAGCGTAGATGTGAACTATGGCTACACCTTC
j_gene: TRBJ2-1; abundance: .; v_gene: TRBV6-5; d_gene: .; CDR3aa: CASSSLRLVSRPEQFF; CDR3nt: TGTGCCAGCAGTTCTCTAAGACTAGTGAGCCGGCCTGAGCAGTTCTTC
j_gene: TRBJ1-1; abundance: .; v_gene: TRBV30; d_gene: .; CDR3aa: CAWKDSMNTEAFF; CDR3nt: TGTGCCTGGAAGGACAGTATGAACACTGAAGCTTTCTTT
j_gene: TRBJ1-1; abundance: .; v_gene: TRBV4-3; d_gene: TRBD1; CDR3aa: CASSHTTGITEAFF; CDR3nt: TGCGCCAGCAGCCACACGACAGGGATCACTGAAGCTTTCTTT
j_gene: TRBJ1-2; abundance: .; v_gene: TRBV7-9; d_gene: .; CDR3aa: CASSSLGGDYGYTF; CDR3nt: TGTGCCAGCAGCTCTCTGGGGGGAGACTATGGCTACACCTTC
j_gene: TRBJ2-3; abundance: .; v_gene: TRBV5-4; d_gene: TRBD1; CDR3aa: CASSFEGQASTDTQYF; CDR3nt: TGTGCCAGCAGCTTCGAAGGACAGGCGTCCACAGATACGCAGTATTTT
j_gene: TRBJ2-3; abundance: .; v_gene: TRBV4-1; d_gene: .; CDR3aa: CASSQKPPTDTQYF; CDR3nt: TGCGCCAGCAGCCAAAAGCCCCCCACAGATACGCAGTATTTT
j_gene: TRBJ1-2; abundance: .; v_gene: TRBV27; d_gene: .; CDR3aa: CASSLSAGSGYTF; CDR3nt: TGTGCCAGCAGTTTATCAGCAGGGTCTGGCTACACCTTC
j_gene: TRBJ1-3; abundance: .; v_gene: TRBV4-2; d_gene: .; CDR3aa: CASSQGDSGNTIYF; CDR3nt: TGTGCCAGCAGCCAAGGGGACTCTGGAAACACCATATATTTT
j_gene: TRBJ1-5; abundance: once; v_gene: TRBV2; d_gene: .; CDR3aa: CASSEGFSNQPQHF; CDR3nt: TGTGCCAGCAGTGAGGGTTTTAGCAATCAGCCCCAGCATTTT
j_gene: TRBJ1-1; abundance: .; v_gene: TRBV19; d_gene: .; CDR3aa: CASSKNAAAEAFF; CDR3nt: TGTGCCAGTAGTAAAAATGCTGCGGCTGAAGCTTTCTTT